This TCR beta chain was sequenced for a study of PD-1 blockade in classical Hodgkin lymphoma. The CDR3 extends over 14 amino acids. Germline V gene data show CDR1 as MNHNS and CDR2 as SASEGT. V was shortened by 6 bases and J by 3 bases, with 14 bases between the two germline ends. Every one of the patients relapsed after autologous stem cell transplantation (brentuximab vedotin exposure was variable). Here immunoSEQ multiplex PCR was the method, and the copy in TCRdb shows in-frame clones only, minus some. In the table there are 95,000 to 120,000 clones, 89% of which are singletons. The receptor was derived from a human donor with classical Hodgkin lymphoma. The V gene is TRBV6-1, the J gene TRBJ1-2, with a possible D match to TRBD1 (6 bases). The sample consisted of peripheral blood mononuclear cells (PBMCs), taken before the second cycle of nivolumab. Written as DNA, the CDR3 is TGTGCCAGCAGGGCCGCGGACAGCTACTATGGCTACACCTTC. Amino acids: CASRAADSYYGYTF.